The 27 T cell receptor beta chains presented below share a single source sample, sequenced in a study of neurological immune-mediated disorders. One entry per CDR3 protein results from TCRdb running MiXCR on the 5' RACE reads. The repertoire consists of about 30,000 distinct CDR3 sequences, with approximately 5.2% occurring once and the leading ten covering around 2%. Sequencing used CD4+ T cells from blood. All receptors derive from a woman between 50 and 59 years old in good health.

Ten or more counts support this clonotype. This chain links TRBV5-6 with TRBJ1-6; D not resolved. Germline V gives CDR1 SGHDT, CDR2 YYEEEE. The germline V and J ends were trimmed by 4 bases and 8 bases, with 16 bases remaining between them. The CDR3 runs to 15 residues. The CDR3 DNA follows: TGTGCCAGCAGCGCCCAGACGGCCGTAGATTCACCCCTCCACTTT. This translates into CASSAQTAVDSPLHF. Complete variable domain (other parts from reference TRBV5-6 and TRBJ1-6): DAGVTQSPTHLIKTRGQQVTLRCSPKSGHDTVSWYQQALGQGPQFIFQYYEEEERQRGNFPDRFSGHQFPNYSSELNVNALLLGDSALYLCASSAQTAVDSPLHFGNGTRLTVT.

This clonotype was seen ten or more times. This chain links TRBV5-1 with TRBJ2-1; TRBD2 matches 7 bases. There are 17 residues in the CDR3. After removal of 1 base from V and 3 bases from J, the junction contained 10 bases not matched to a gene. Per germline, CDR1 SGHRS and CDR2 YFSETQ. The DNA of the CDR3 is TGCGCCAGCAGCTTGCGGGGAGGAACGGGAGGCTACAATGAGCAGTTCTTC. Its protein product is CASSLRGGTGGYNEQFF.

This clonotype was found many times. The chain has TRBV20-1 and TRBJ2-1, with 8 nucleotides matching TRBD1. The V and J ends lost 3 bases and 1 base, in that order; junction bases with no gene match: 8. Germline V gene lookup returns CDR1 DFQATT and CDR2 SNEGSKA (reference sequence). This CDR3 contains 16 residues. The CDR3 region is CSASRQGMFSYNEQFF. The CDR3 DNA reads TGCAGTGCTAGTAGACAGGGGATGTTTTCCTACAATGAGCAGTTCTTC.

This clonotype is termed medium-sized (0.01 to 0.1%). The rearrangement joins TRBV28 to TRBJ1-2; D might be TRBD1 (6 bases). This CDR3 comprises 13 residues. V was trimmed by 6 bases and J by 4 bases, leaving 12 bases between them. Germline V gives CDR1 MDHEN, CDR2 SYDVKM. CDR3 bases: TGTGCCAGCAGGGTAGGACAGTTCTATGGCTACACCTTC. Translation: CASRVGQFYGYTF.

The sample holds many counts of this clonotype. The chain has TRBV20-1 and TRBJ1-5; D call uncertain. V lost 5 bases to trimming and J lost 0 bases, with 14 bases between them. The CDR3 extends over 15 amino acids. CDR1 is DFQATT, CDR2 SNEGSKA, per germline (reference sequence). The CDR3 loop reads CSASVIGYSNQPQHF. CDR3 DNA sequence: TGCAGTGCTTCAGTCATCGGGTATAGCAATCAGCCCCAGCATTTT.

This clonotype was counted at least ten times. V is TRBV28 and J is TRBJ2-7, with 8 positions matching TRBD1. V trimming: 5 bases; J trimming: 12 bases; junction bases outside the gene matches: 15. The CDR3 loop spans 14 amino acids. Germline values: CDR1 MDHEN, CDR2 SYDVKM. The CDR3 is CASSPSGTGPRSYF. CDR3 DNA: TGTGCCAGCAGTCCCTCCGGGACAGGCCCCCGTTCGTACTTC.

This clonotype has at least ten counts. The V and J genes are TRBV5-1 and TRBJ1-3, with D uncertain. CDR3 length: 12 amino acids. Trimming shortened V by 0 bases and J by 6 bases, and 4 bases separated the two germline ends. CDR1 and CDR2 (germline): SGHRS, YFSETQ. The CDR3 spells CASSLDENTIYF. In DNA form, the CDR3 reads TGCGCCAGCAGCTTGGATGAAAACACCATATATTTT.

This clonotype was recorded many times. The rearrangement joins TRBV24-1 to TRBJ2-6, with 14 bases aligning to TRBD2. Per germline, CDR1 KGHDR and CDR2 SFDVKD. The V segment lost 4 bases and the J segment 0 bases; nucleotides outside the gene matches: 4. The CDR3 has 19 residues. CDR3 nucleotide sequence: TGTGCCACCAGTGACCCGGGGACTAGCGGGGGCTCTGGGGCCAACGTCCTGACTTTC. Its translation: CATSDPGTSGGSGANVLTF.

This clonotype was counted ten times or more. CDR3 DNA sequence: TGCGCCAGCAGCTTGAGGTCAGGGGGTACGGGGTATGGCTACACCTTC. Protein: CASSLRSGGTGYGYTF. The J gene is TRBJ1-2, the V gene TRBV5-1, with 7 bases fitting TRBD1. Germline V gene sequence: CDR1 SGHRS, CDR2 YFSETQ. With 1 base clipped from V and 5 bases from J, the junction kept 11 bases outside the gene matches. CDR3 size: 16 residues.

This clonotype was observed at least ten times. The chain is built from TRBV5-4 and TRBJ2-1, with D unresolved. This CDR3 comprises 15 residues. Germline assignment: CDR1 SGHNT and CDR2 YYREEE (reference sequence). With 8 bases removed from V and 4 bases from J, the gap between germline ends came to 19 bases. The CDR3 DNA sequence: TGTGCCAGTCAGCCAGACTCCACTTCGTACAATGAGCAGTTCTTC. Translation: CASQPDSTSYNEQFF. Together with reference TRBV5-4 and TRBJ2-1, the CDR3 gives the full variable domain: ETGVTQSPTHLIKTRGQQVTLRCSSQSGHNTVSWYQQALGQGPQFIFQYYREEENGRGNFPPRFSGLQFPNYSSELNVNALELDDSALYLCASQPDSTSYNEQFFGPGTRLTVL.

This clonotype was recorded at least ten times. The chain employs TRBV9 and TRBJ2-3, with TRBD1 matching 8 bases. The germline V gene encodes CDR1 SGDLS and CDR2 YYNGEE. The J segment lost 2 bases and the V segment lost 0 bases, leaving 5 bases of the junction unmatched. The CDR3 spans 16 residues. The CDR3 is CASSVVGQGATDTQYF. The CDR3 DNA sequence: TGTGCCAGCAGCGTAGTCGGACAGGGCGCCACAGATACGCAGTATTTT. Full variable domain (outside the CDR3, taken from reference TRBV9 and TRBJ2-3): DSGVTQTPKHLITATGQRVTLRCSPRSGDLSVYWYQQSLDQGLQFLIQYYNGEERAKGNILERFSAQQFPDLHSELNLSSLELGDSALYFCASSVVGQGATDTQYFGPGTRLTVL.

This clonotype was detected many times. The V call is TRBV19, the J call TRBJ1-1; 7 positions match TRBD1. Germline-derived CDR1 and CDR2 are LNHDA and SQIVND (reference sequence). The ends lost 7 bases at V and 6 bases at J; junction bases unmatched: 8. This CDR3 comprises 13 residues. The CDR3 loop reads CASTNTGVAEAFF. The CDR3 nucleotides read TGTGCCAGTACCAATACAGGGGTCGCTGAAGCTTTCTTT.

This clonotype was seen many times. The chain recombines TRBV20-1 with TRBJ1-2; D is unclear. Germline loops: CDR1 DFQATT, CDR2 SNEGSKA (reference sequence). With 7 bases removed from V and 2 bases from J, the gap between germline ends came to 8 bases. The CDR3 totals 11 residues. The CDR3 here is CSVEGNYGYTF. DNA of the CDR3: TGCAGTGTCGAAGGAAACTATGGCTACACCTTC.

Ten or more counts support this clonotype. The chain employs TRBV5-1 and TRBJ2-7, with D hard to call. Germline V gives CDR1 SGHRS, CDR2 YFSETQ. The CDR3 is made up of 14 amino acids. V lost 4 bases, J lost 3 bases, and 14 bases lay in between. The CDR3 spells CASSPDPNGYEQYF. The CDR3 coding sequence is TGCGCCAGCAGCCCGGACCCGAACGGCTACGAGCAGTACTTC.

This clonotype was seen ten or more times. The rearrangement joins TRBV7-2 to TRBJ1-2; D gene unclear. CDR1 and CDR2 from the germline V gene are SGHTA and FQGNSA. Trimming removed 5 bases at V and 7 bases at J, with 14 bases between. This CDR3 spans 13 amino acids. The CDR3 DNA is TGTGCCAGCAGCCCGCTTCGCTCCGGTGGCTACACCTTC. It yields the protein CASSPLRSGGYTF.

This clonotype was counted at least ten times. The chain has TRBV9 and TRBJ2-1; 7 positions match TRBD1. V lost 1 base to trimming and J lost 4 bases; unmatched junction nucleotides: 5. Germline assignment: CDR1 SGDLS and CDR2 YYNGEE. There are 15 residues in the CDR3. CDR3 bases: TGTGCCAGCAGCGTAAGGGGGACAGTTTACAATGAGCAGTTCTTC. Translation: CASSVRGTVYNEQFF.

This clonotype is medium-sized (0.01 to 0.1%) by share. The gene calls are TRBV5-1 and TRBJ2-7; either TRBD1 or TRBD2 may fit D (5 bases each). There are 14 residues in the CDR3. Trimming removed 5 bases at V and 5 bases at J, with 17 bases between. In germline, CDR1 is SGHRS, CDR2 YFSETQ. For the CDR3, the DNA is TGCGCCAGCAGTCCCTTCAGAGGGGACCACGAGCAGTACTTC. This sequence encodes CASSPFRGDHEQYF.

This clonotype was observed at least ten times. This chain connects TRBV24-1 to TRBJ2-7; D may correspond to TRBD1 or TRBD2 (6 bases each). V was trimmed by 4 bases and J by 3 bases, leaving 15 bases between them. Germline V CDR1 and CDR2: KGHDR, SFDVKD. CDR3 size: 15 residues. DNA for the CDR3: TGTGCCACCAGTGACGGAGGCGGGACATTCTACGAGCAGTACTTC. Translation gives CATSDGGGTFYEQYF.

This clonotype was seen ten or more times. The chain uses TRBV10-3 and TRBJ2-2; 10 bases are shared with TRBD2. Germline V gene lookup returns CDR1 ENHRY and CDR2 SYGVKD. This CDR3 has 14 amino acids. The V segment lost 11 bases and the J segment 1 base; nucleotides outside the gene matches: 4. The CDR3 is CAARLAGNTGELFF. DNA for the CDR3: TGTGCCGCTCGACTAGCGGGGAACACCGGGGAGCTGTTTTTT.

This clonotype was seen at least ten times. The gene calls are TRBV29-1 and TRBJ1-6, with unresolved D. Germline V gene sequence: CDR1 SQVTM, CDR2 ANQGSEA. The germline V and J ends were trimmed by 4 bases and 6 bases, with 10 bases remaining between them. The CDR3 contains 13 residues. The CDR3 protein is CSVGDESNSPLHF. The CDR3 DNA reads TGCAGCGTTGGAGATGAGAGTAATTCACCCCTCCACTTT.

This clonotype was seen many times. V gene TRBV25-1 combines with J gene TRBJ1-1; 7 nucleotides agree with TRBD1. The CDR3 loop spans 16 amino acids. CDR1 and CDR2 (germline): MGHDK, SYGVNS. V lost 5 bases to trimming and J lost 0 bases; unmatched junction nucleotides: 9. CDR3 in DNA: TGTGCCAGCAGTCGAACGGACAGGACCCTGAACACTGAAGCTTTCTTT. Its translation: CASSRTDRTLNTEAFF. The whole variable domain, filled in from reference TRBV25-1 and TRBJ1-1, reads EADIYQTPRYLVIGTGKKITLECSQTMGHDKMYWYQQDPGMELHLIHYSYGVNSTEKGDLSSESTVSRIRTEHFPLTLESARPSHTSQYLCASSRTDRTLNTEAFFGQGTRLTVV.

In its sample, this clonotype was seen many times. The genes are TRBV5-6 and TRBJ1-1; D gene uncertain. CDR3 length equals 14 residues. The germline CDR1 and CDR2 sequences are SGHDT and YYEEEE. V was clipped by 5 bases and J by 4 bases, with 15 bases between them. The CDR3 is CASRDLGVVTEAFF. Here the CDR3 DNA reads TGTGCCAGCAGAGACCTCGGTGTAGTCACTGAAGCTTTCTTT.

This clonotype was seen repeatedly, ten times or more. The CDR3 sequence is CSGMDGYGYTF. The CDR3 DNA sequence: TGCAGCGGAATGGACGGGTATGGCTACACCTTC. The chain couples TRBV29-1 to TRBJ1-2; D is undetermined. Germline values: CDR1 SQVTM, CDR2 ANQGSEA. The V and J ends lost 7 bases and 5 bases respectively, with 11 bases between them. The CDR3 runs to 11 residues.

This clonotype has ten or more counts. The rearrangement uses TRBV7-2 and TRBJ2-2; TRBD2 agrees at 10 bases. The CDR3 is 16 amino acids. Trimming cost V 2 bases and J 7 bases; bases outside gene matches: 7. The germline V gene encodes CDR1 SGHTA and CDR2 FQGNSA. This CDR3 is CASSLSLAGVNGELFF. CDR3 sequence (DNA): TGTGCCAGCAGCTTAAGCCTAGCGGGAGTTAACGGGGAGCTGTTTTTT.

The table lists this clonotype with many counts. J is TRBJ2-7 and V is TRBV5-1; weak D call: TRBD2 (5 bases). The V end lost 1 base, the J end lost 3 bases, and 8 bases lay between the germline ends. Germline V gives CDR1 SGHRS, CDR2 YFSETQ. The CDR3 loop spans 13 amino acids. CDR3 residues: CASSLSEGYEQYF. The CDR3 DNA is TGCGCCAGCAGCTTGTCTGAGGGCTACGAGCAGTACTTC. Full variable domain (outside the CDR3, taken from reference TRBV5-1 and TRBJ2-7): KAGVTQTPRYLIKTRGQQVTLSCSPISGHRSVSWYQQTPGQGLQFLFEYFSETQRNKGNFPGRFSGRQFSNSRSEMNVSTLELGDSALYLCASSLSEGYEQYFGPGTRLTVT.

This clonotype was detected many times. V is TRBV7-8 and J is TRBJ1-5, with D perhaps matching TRBD1 (5 bases). V was cut by 4 bases and J by 2 bases, with 12 bases left in between. This CDR3 has 15 amino acids. Germline V gene sequence: CDR1 SGHVS, CDR2 FQNEAQ. The CDR3 coding sequence is TGTGCCAGCAGCTACGACAGCCGGGGCAATCAGCCCCAGCATTTT. This translates into CASSYDSRGNQPQHF.

This clonotype was observed many times. CDR3 DNA: TGTGCCAGCAGCTCCCCTGTGACGGGGAACACTGAAGCTTTCTTT. Translated: CASSSPVTGNTEAFF. The V call is TRBV7-9, the J call TRBJ1-1; D remains unclear. Trimming removed 4 bases from V and 1 base from J, with 13 bases in between. The germline CDR1 and CDR2 sequences are SEHNR and FQNEAQ (reference sequence). This CDR3 spans 15 amino acids.